The source of this T cell receptor beta chain is a study of identical twins (dated by TCRdb to the mid-2010s). Background on the whole study: To test whether fetal clonotypes persist, this study deep-sequenced TCR alpha and beta repertoires from monozygotic twins, from unrelated adults of various ages, and from cord blood. To rule out contamination, the twin experiments were replicated at different times with different library preparation protocols. What the work shows at the level of the full study, not this receptor alone: In monozygotic twins, out-of-frame TCR alpha sharing was systematically underestimated by recombination models, although the models agreed with sharing between unrelated individuals. Zero-insertion analyses could be partly confounded by invariant T cells such as MAIT and iNKT, though diverse VJ usage argued against such confounding for most clonotypes. Excess twin sharing in beta out-of-frame sequences was weaker because fewer shared sequences lowered the signal-to-noise ratio. Abundant cord blood beta clonotypes had fewer insertions, young adult naive repertoires showed a similar but weaker trend, and memory repertoires showed no such trend. Compared with coincidental sharing between unrelated individuals, out-of-frame TCR alpha sequences shared between twins showed an excess of sequences with low generation probability. Because the same donors could not be followed over many years, the conclusions depended on cross-sectional statistical analysis.

Library preparation used 5' RACE. The data were produced on an Illumina HiSeq 2000. A universal primer binding site was introduced by template switching, and a unique molecular identifier was present in the final cDNA, enabling accurate counting of TCR cDNA molecules. First-strand cDNA for TCR alpha and beta chains was synthesized from specific primers in the conserved constant-segment region. To control for contamination, each cDNA library was double barcoded with a SMART-Mk sample barcode plus Illumina barcodes. TruSeq adapter sequences, together with Illumina sample barcodes, were added in two successive PCR steps. The Illumina HiSeq platform was used with custom primers to sequence TCR alpha and beta cDNA libraries. The published analysis was carried out like this. Unique molecular identifiers were extracted from raw reads with MiGEC, and CDR3 positions were determined with MiXCR. For each individual, recombination models were inferred using an EM algorithm with the repgenHMM and IGoR tools. The analysis of shared clonotypes was done with the tcR package in R, with sharing normalized by the product of cloneset sizes. To study raw recombination without the effects of thymic and clonal selection, out-of-frame nonproductive sequences were analyzed. Using fastp trimming at Q25 and MiXCR clonotype assembly, TCRdb reanalyzed the public sequencing data and kept in-frame beta chains. Rows are unified per CDR3 protein, each entry keeping the most common DNA and genes. The V and J calls, along with clone size, are taken from TCRdb and not from the paper's own processing. The sample table shows a few hundred thousand distinct CDR3 sequences, and approximately 24% are seen once. The top ten clones comprise roughly 2.8% of the sample.

This clonotype was seen only a few times. Its binding antigen is unknown. Base qualities were left out, and no much larger clone turns up one base away. Every donor in the study was a healthy Caucasian. Three pairs of female monozygotic twins, all aged about 18 to 30 years, made up the twin cohort. Positive isolation kits from Invitrogen were used to isolate CD4+ and CD8+ T cell populations. These data are also associated with another study on T cells expressing NK-cell markers. The second publication reports: In sorted CD3+CD56+NKG2C+, CD3+CD56+NKG2C- and CD3+CD56-NKG2C+ T-cell subsets from 7 or 8 donors, TCR beta-chain repertoires were profiled. Among the eight sequenced donors, only one was HCMV-seronegative, while the other seven were HCMV-seropositive. To restrict sorting to alphabetaTCR-expressing T cells, an anti-gammadeltaTCR antibody was added in several experiments. In five to seven donors, the dominant CD3+CD56+NKG2C+ clonotypes were found to rank among the top 10 CD8+ clonotypes and to make up roughly 1.0-8% of CD8+ T cells. Those dominant clonotypes were again the most abundant among CD3+CD56-NKG2C+ cells in a few donors, at about 25-60.1%. It remained unclear whether the expanded NKG2C-expressing T cell clones were specific for HCMV antigens. The study sequenced eight donors, all healthy volunteers chosen at random: three men and five women. A commercial ELISA kit detecting HCMV-specific IgG in serum was used to determine HCMV serostatus. Reads were demultiplexed and grouped by UMI with MIGEC, and clonotypes were assembled and quantified with MiTCR. To exclude erroneous sequences, only TCR cDNA sequences supported by at least two reads were retained. The tcR package was used for downstream repertoire analysis, and clonotypes were matched across fractions by CDR3 nucleotide sequence plus V segment. VDJmatch was used to annotate antigen specificity against VDJdb, with one amino acid substitution in CDR3 permitted.

Sample: CD4+ T cells sorted from blood. The clonotype comes from a woman aged 18-30 years in good health.

The CDR3 region: CSVGHQNTEAFF. The base sequence is TGCAGCGTAGGACACCAGAACACTGAAGCTTTCTTT. The rearranged chain carries TRBV29-1 and TRBJ1-1; TRBD1 is a weak D gene call, 5 bases matching. V lost 6 bases and J lost 1 base; the stretch between them is 9 bases long. From its cysteine to its phenylalanine, the CDR3 spans 12 amino acids. CDR3 DNA is the only sequence kept; it has 36 bases, read in frame from the first base. Reading the germline V gene gives CDR1 SQVTM and CDR2 ANQGSEA.